Sequencing of this T cell receptor (beta chain) was carried out in a study of radiotherapy plus CTLA-4 blockade in lung cancer. The table came from immunoSEQ multiplex PCR; TCRdb's copy has only in-frame clones and leaves some out. The table has 70,000 to 90,000 clones, 70% to 85% seen once. Broader study findings: Reports state that early shifts in blood T cell clones, with interferon-beta, best predicted response.

As concerns this clone: The antigen is not known.

Specimen: peripheral blood, collected from a patient treated with radiotherapy plus ipilimumab. The TCR originated in a human donor with non-small cell lung cancer who had stable disease on radiotherapy plus ipilimumab.

The CDR3 spells CASSGNQSPGNTIYF. The CDR3 bases are TGTGCCAGTAGCGGGAATCAGAGCCCAGGAAACACCATATATTTT. V is TRBV19 and J is TRBJ1-3; no reliable D call. The CDR3 contains 15 residues. Trimming shortened V by 6 bases and J by 4 bases, and 16 bases separated the two germline ends. Per germline, CDR1 LNHDA and CDR2 SQIVND (reference sequence).